This T cell receptor beta chain was identified in a study of Graves' ophthalmopathy and Graves' hyperthyroidism. Overall study: Hyperthyroidism was classified as stable if no ophthalmopathy occurred within 18 months of follow-up.

Study-level findings and limits: Cross-validated, the 13-signature model showed 87.88%/81.08% sensitivity/specificity, and 80%/75% in the test set.

CDR1 and CDR2 from the germline V gene are DFQATT and SNEGSKA (reference sequence). V shed 6 bases and J 5 bases; nucleotides not matched to a gene: 5. This CDR3 spans 12 amino acids. Amplification of the TCR beta CDR3 regions used RNA transcripts (as template). Amplification began with first-round RT-PCR using HTBI primers, then second-round multiplex PCR was performed. TCRdb called the multiplex PCR reads again in MiXCR, with one record for every CDR3 protein. The data show over a million distinct CDR3 sequences, 35% to 45% seen once. None of the included patients had other autoimmune diseases, uncontrolled infections, pregnancy or lactation, as these led to exclusion. As concerns this clonotype: Its antigen remains unidentified.

This receptor was obtained from an adult man with Graves' hyperthyroidism. This chain uses TRBV20-1 with TRBJ2-7; TRBD1 aligns across 9 bases. Sequencing was carried out using peripheral blood or thyroid tissue (not recorded which). CDR3 region: CSALDRGDEQYF. The DNA of the CDR3 is TGCAGTGCCCTCGACAGGGGGGACGAGCAGTACTTC.